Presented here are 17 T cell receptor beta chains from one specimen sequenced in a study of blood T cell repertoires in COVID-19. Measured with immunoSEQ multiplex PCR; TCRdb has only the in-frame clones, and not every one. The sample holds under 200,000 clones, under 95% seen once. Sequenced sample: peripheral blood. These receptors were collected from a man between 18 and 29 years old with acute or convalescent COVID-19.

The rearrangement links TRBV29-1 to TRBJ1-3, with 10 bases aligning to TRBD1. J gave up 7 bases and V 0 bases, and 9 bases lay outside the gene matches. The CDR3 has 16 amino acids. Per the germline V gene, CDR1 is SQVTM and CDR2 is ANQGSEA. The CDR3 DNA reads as TGCAGCGTTGAAGATCGGGGGGACAGGGGAGCGAACACCATATATTTT. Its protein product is CSVEDRGDRGANTIYF.

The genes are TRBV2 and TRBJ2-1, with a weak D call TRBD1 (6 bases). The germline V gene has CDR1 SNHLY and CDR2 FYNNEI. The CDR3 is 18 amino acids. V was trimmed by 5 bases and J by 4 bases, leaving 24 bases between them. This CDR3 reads CASSIPMQRDTTYNEQFF. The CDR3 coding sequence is TGTGCCAGCAGTATTCCTATGCAACGGGACACAACATACAATGAGCAGTTCTTC.

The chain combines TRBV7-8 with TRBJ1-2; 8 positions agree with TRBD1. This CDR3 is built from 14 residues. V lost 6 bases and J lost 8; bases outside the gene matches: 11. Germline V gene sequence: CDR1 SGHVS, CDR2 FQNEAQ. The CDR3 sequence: CASRPRGRTEGYTF. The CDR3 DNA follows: TGTGCCAGCAGGCCCAGGGGGCGTACGGAGGGCTACACCTTC.

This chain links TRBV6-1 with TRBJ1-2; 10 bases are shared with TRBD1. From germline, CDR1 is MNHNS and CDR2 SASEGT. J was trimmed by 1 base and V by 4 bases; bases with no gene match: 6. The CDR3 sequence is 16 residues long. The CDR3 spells CASSAGTGVFNYGYTF. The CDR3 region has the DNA TGTGCCAGCAGTGCAGGGACAGGGGTTTTTAACTATGGCTACACCTTC.

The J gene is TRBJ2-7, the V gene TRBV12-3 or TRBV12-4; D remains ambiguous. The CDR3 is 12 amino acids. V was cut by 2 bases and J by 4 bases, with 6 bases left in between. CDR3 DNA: TGTGCCAGCAGTTTACGACTTTACGAGCAGTACTTC. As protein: CASSLRLYEQYF.

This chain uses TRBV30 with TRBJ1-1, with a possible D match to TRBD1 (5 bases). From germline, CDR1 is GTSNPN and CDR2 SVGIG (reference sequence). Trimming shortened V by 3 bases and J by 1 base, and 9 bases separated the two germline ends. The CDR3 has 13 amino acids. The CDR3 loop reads CAWRLQANTEAFF. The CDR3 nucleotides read TGTGCCTGGAGGTTACAGGCGAACACTGAAGCTTTCTTT. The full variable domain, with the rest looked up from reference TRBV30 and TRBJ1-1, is SQTIHQWPATLVQPVGSPLSLECTVEGTSNPNLYWYRQAAGRGLQLLFYSVGIGQISSEVPQNLSASRPQDRQFILSSKKLLLSDSGFYLCAWRLQANTEAFFGQGTRLTVV.

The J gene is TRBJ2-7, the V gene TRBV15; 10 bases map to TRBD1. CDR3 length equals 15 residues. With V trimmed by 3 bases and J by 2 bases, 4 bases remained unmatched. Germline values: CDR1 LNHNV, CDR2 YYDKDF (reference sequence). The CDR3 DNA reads TGTGCCACCAGCAGGGGAGGACAGGGGGCCTACGAGCAGTACTTC. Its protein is CATSRGGQGAYEQYF.

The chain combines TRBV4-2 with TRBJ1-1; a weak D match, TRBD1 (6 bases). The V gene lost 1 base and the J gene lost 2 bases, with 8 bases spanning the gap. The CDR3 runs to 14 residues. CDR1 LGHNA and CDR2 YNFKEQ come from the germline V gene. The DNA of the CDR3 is TGTGCCAGCAGCCAAGGGGACATTAACACTGAAGCTTTCTTT. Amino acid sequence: CASSQGDINTEAFF.

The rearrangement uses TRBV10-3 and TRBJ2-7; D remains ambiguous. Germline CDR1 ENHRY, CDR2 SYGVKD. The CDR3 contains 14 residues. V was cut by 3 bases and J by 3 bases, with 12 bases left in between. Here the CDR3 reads CAISDPLSVYEQYF. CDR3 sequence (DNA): TGTGCCATCAGTGATCCCCTTTCCGTCTACGAGCAGTACTTC.

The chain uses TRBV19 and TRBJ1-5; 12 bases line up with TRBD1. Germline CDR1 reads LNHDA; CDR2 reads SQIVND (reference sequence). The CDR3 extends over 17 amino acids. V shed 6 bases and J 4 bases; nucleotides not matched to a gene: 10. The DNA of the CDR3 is TGTGCCAGTAGCCTTGGGGGGACAGGGGGCACGAATCAGCCCCAGCATTTT. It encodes CASSLGGTGGTNQPQHF.

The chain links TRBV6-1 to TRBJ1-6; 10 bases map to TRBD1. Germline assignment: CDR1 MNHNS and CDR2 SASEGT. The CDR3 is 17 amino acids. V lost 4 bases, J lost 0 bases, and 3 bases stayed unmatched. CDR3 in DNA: TGTGCCAGCAGTGGTGGGACAGGGGACTCCTATAATTCACCCCTCCACTTT. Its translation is CASSGGTGDSYNSPLHF.

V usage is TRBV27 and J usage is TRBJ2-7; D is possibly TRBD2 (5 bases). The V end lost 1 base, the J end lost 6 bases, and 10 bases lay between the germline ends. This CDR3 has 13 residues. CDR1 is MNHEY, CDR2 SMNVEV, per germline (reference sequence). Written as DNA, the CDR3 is TGTGCCAGCAGTTTATTAAGGAGCGGCGAGCAGTACTTC. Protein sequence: CASSLLRSGEQYF.

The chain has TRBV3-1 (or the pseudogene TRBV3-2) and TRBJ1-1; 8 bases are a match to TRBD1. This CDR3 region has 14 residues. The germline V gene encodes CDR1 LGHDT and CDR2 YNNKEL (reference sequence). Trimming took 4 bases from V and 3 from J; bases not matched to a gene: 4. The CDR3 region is CASSPQDRDTEAFF. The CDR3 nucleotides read TGTGCCAGCAGCCCCCAGGACAGGGACACTGAAGCTTTCTTT.

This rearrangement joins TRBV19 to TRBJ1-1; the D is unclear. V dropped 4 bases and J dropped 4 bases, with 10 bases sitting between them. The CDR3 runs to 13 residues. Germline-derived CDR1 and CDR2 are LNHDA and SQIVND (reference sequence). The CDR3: CASSSGLGTEAFF. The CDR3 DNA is TGTGCCAGTAGTAGCGGCTTGGGCACTGAAGCTTTCTTT.

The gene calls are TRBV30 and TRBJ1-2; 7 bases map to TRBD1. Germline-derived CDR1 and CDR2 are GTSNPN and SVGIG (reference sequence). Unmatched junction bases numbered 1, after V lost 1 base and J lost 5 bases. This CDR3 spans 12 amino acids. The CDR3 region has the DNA TGTGCCTGGAGTGAGACAGGGTATGGCTACACCTTC. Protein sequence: CAWSETGYGYTF.

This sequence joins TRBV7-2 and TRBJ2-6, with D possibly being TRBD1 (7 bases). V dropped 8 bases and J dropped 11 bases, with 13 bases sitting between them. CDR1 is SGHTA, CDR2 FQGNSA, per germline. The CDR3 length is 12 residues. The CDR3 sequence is CASARRGDVLTF. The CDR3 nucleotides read TGTGCCAGCGCTCGCAGGGGGGACGTCCTGACTTTC.

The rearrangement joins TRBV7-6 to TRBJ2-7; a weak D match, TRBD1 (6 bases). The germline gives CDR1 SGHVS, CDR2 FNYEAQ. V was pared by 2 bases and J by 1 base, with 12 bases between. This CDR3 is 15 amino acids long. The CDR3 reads CASSLRDTPSYEQYF. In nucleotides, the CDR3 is TGTGCCAGCAGCTTACGGGACACCCCTTCCTACGAGCAGTACTTC.